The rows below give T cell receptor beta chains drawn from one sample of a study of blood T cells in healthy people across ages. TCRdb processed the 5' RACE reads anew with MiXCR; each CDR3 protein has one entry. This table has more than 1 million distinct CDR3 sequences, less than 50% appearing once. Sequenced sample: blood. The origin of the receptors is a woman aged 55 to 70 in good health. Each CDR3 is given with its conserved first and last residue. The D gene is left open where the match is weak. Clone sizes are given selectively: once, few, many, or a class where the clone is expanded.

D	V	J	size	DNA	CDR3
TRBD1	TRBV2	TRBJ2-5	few	TGTGCCAGCAGTTGGGGACAGCACCAAGAGACCCAGTACTTC	CASSWGQHQETQYF
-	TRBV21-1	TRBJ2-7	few	TGTGCCAGCAGCAAAGATCCGGGACAGGGGGCTTATGAGCAGTACTTC	CASSKDPGQGAYEQYF
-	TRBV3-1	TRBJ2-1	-	TGTGCCAGCAGCCAAGATTCCCAGCGAAGAACCAATGAGCAGTTCTTC	CASSQDSQRRTNEQFF
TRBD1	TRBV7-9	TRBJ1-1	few	TGTGCCAGCAGCCAGACAGGGGGCTGGAAGAGCACTGAAGCTTTCTTT	CASSQTGGWKSTEAFF
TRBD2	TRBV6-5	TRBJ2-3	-	TGTGCCAGCAGTGACGAAGCGGGAGTAGTAGATACGCAGTATTTT	CASSDEAGVVDTQYF
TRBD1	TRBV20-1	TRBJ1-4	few	TGCAGTGCAAGACAGGGCATTGCTAATGAAAAACTGTTTTTT	CSARQGIANEKLFF
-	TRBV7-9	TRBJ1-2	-	TGTGCCAGCAGCTTACGGGACCTGGGCACCTTC	CASSLRDLGTF
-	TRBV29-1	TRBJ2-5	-	TGCAGCGCCAGTCTGGCAGGCCCCCAAGGGACCCAGTACTTC	CSASLAGPQGTQYF
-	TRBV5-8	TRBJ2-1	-	TGTGCCAGCAGCTTGGGGCTAGCGTTGTCCTACAATGAGCAGTTCTTC	CASSLGLALSYNEQFF
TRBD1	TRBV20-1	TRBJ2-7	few	TGCAGTGCTAGACCCCTAGGACAGGGGGACTACGAGCAGTACTTC	CSARPLGQGDYEQYF
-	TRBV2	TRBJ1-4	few	TGTGCCAGCAGGGAGAGAAGGGGTTCTGGTGAAAAACTGTTTTTT	CASRERRGSGEKLFF
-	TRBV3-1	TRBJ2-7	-	TGTGCCAGCAGCCAATTATCTGGGAGCGAGCAGTACTTC	CASSQLSGSEQYF
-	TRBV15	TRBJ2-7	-	TGTGCCACCAGCAGATTTGGGAACGACGAGCAGTACTTC	CATSRFGNDEQYF
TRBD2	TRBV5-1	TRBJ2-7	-	TGCGCCAGCAGCCGCTTAGCGGGAGGTGTCACTGAGCAGTACTTC	CASSRLAGGVTEQYF
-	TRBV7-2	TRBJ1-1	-	TGTGCCAGCAGCACCGACGGGAAGAACACTGAAGCTTTCTTT	CASSTDGKNTEAFF
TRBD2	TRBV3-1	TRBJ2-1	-	TGTGCCAGCAGCCCAAGACCAAGCGGGGTACACAATGAGCAGTTCTTC	CASSPRPSGVHNEQFF
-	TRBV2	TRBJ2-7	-	TGTGCCAGCAGTGAAGAAAAGCTGCAGTACTTC	CASSEEKLQYF
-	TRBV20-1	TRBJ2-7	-	TGCAGTGCTAGTATCCCCATGGCGTCCGGGAGCTCCTACGAGCAGTACTTC	CSASIPMASGSSYEQYF
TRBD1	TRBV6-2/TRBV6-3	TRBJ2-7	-	TGTGCCAGCAGTTACTCGGGCAGGGGGAGATCCTACGAGCAGTACTTC	CASSYSGRGRSYEQYF
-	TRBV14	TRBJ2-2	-	TGTGCCAGCAGCCAAGATGGGGGGCCGAACACCGGGGAGCTGTTTTTT	CASSQDGGPNTGELFF
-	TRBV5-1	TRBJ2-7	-	TGCGCCAGCAGCTTGGTGACAGACACTGGCTACGAGCAGTACTTC	CASSLVTDTGYEQYF
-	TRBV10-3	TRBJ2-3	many	TGTGCCATCAGTGCGGGACAAATCACAGATACGCAGTATTTT	CAISAGQITDTQYF
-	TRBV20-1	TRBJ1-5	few	TGCAGTGCTAGAGATGGGGACACCCCGCCTAATCAGCCCCAGCATTTT	CSARDGDTPPNQPQHF
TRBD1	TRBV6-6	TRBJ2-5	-	TGTGCCAGCAGTTTTCCGGGACAGGGGCGGGAGACCCAGTACTTC	CASSFPGQGRETQYF
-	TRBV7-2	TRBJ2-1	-	TGTGCCAGCAGCTCGGGACACCCCTCCTACAATGAGCAGTTCTTC	CASSSGHPSYNEQFF
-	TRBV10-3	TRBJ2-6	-	TGTGCCATCCGTGAAGGGTGGGGGGCCAACGTCCTGACTTTC	CAIREGWGANVLTF
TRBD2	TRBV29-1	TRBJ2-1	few	TGCAGCGCCGCCACTAGCGGGAGGTACAATGAGCAGTTCTTC	CSAATSGRYNEQFF
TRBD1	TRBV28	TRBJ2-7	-	TGTGCCAGCAGTCGTATCGGACAGGGTAACTACGAGCAGTACTTC	CASSRIGQGNYEQYF
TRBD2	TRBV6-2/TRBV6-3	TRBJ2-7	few	TGTGCCAGCAGTCCCCTTGAGCGGGAGTCAGACGAGCAGTACTTC	CASSPLERESDEQYF
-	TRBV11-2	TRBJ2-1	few	TGTGCCAGCAGGAGTGGGGGGCAGATCATAAGTCGGGACAATGAGCAGTTCTTC	CASRSGGQIISRDNEQFF
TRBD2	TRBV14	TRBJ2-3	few	TGTGCCAGCAGCCAATTACGTAGCGGGGCCACAGATACGCAGTATTTT	CASSQLRSGATDTQYF
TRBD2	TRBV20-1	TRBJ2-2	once	TGCAGTGCTAGAAACCCCGGGACTAGCGGCCCCGGGGAGCTGTTTTTT	CSARNPGTSGPGELFF
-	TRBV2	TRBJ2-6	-	TGTGCCAGCAGGGTCGACAGGCTCTCTGGGGCCAACGTCCTGACTTTC	CASRVDRLSGANVLTF
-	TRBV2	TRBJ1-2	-	TGTGCCAGCAGTGAAGTCGGCACAACTAACTATGGCTACACCTTC	CASSEVGTTNYGYTF
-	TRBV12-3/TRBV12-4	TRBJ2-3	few	TGTGCCAGCAGTTTTAGGGGCACAGATACGCAGTATTTT	CASSFRGTDTQYF
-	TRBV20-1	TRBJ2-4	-	TGCAGTGCTACACGTCCCGGGACTTTAGGGGGGGCCAAAAACATTCAGTACTTC	CSATRPGTLGGAKNIQYF
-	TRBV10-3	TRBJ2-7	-	TGTGCCATCAGAGGGGACACAGGGTCAGTCTACGAGCAGTACTTC	CAIRGDTGSVYEQYF
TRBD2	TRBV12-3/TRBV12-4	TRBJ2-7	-	TGTACCAGCAGTCGGGACTACACCTACGAGCAGTACTTC	CTSSRDYTYEQYF
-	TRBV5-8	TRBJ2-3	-	TGTGCCAGCAGCGACCGGGGACGGACTAGCACAGATACGCAGTATTTT	CASSDRGRTSTDTQYF
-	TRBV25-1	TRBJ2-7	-	TGTGCCAGCAGTGAATATCGGGGAGGGGGTCTGGACGAGCAGTACTTC	CASSEYRGGGLDEQYF
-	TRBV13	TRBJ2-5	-	TGTGCCAGCAGCGGACGGCGACAGGTGGGGACCCAGTACTTC	CASSGRRQVGTQYF
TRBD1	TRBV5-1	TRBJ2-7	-	TGCGCCAGCAGCTTGGACGGGACAGGGATCTCCTACGAGCAGTACTTC	CASSLDGTGISYEQYF
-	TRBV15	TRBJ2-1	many	TGTGCCACCAGCAGAGATCGGCAGCCGGACGGAGAGCAGTTCTTC	CATSRDRQPDGEQFF
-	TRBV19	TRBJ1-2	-	TGTGCCAGTAGTATGGACTATGGCTACACCTTC	CASSMDYGYTF
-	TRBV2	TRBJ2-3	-	TGTGCCAGCCACCTAGTGGGAGTAGATACGCAGTATTTT	CASHLVGVDTQYF
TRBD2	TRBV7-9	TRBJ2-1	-	TGTGCCAGCAGCGTATTCCCGGGACTAGGGGACAATGAGCAGTTCTTC	CASSVFPGLGDNEQFF
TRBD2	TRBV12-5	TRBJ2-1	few	TGTGCTAGTGGCCCTGGGACTAGCGTTAACAATGAGCAGTTCTTC	CASGPGTSVNNEQFF
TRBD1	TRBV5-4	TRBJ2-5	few	TGTGCCAGCAGCTTGGACCTCAGGGGGCGGGCAGAGACCCAGTACTTC	CASSLDLRGRAETQYF
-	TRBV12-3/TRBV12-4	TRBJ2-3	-	TGTGCCAGCATAGGGGTCAGGGACGCCAGCACAGATACGCAGTATTTT	CASIGVRDASTDTQYF
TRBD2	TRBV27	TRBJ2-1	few	TGTGCCAGCAGTTCCTTTAGAGCGGGAGGAAGGAAGGAGCAGTTCTTC	CASSSFRAGGRKEQFF
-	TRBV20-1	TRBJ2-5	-	TGCAGTGCCCCGGGACTTGTGAAAGAGACCCAGTACTTC	CSAPGLVKETQYF
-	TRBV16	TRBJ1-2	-	TGTGCCAGCAGCCCAGACGGTCGAGGGAATGGCTACACCTTC	CASSPDGRGNGYTF
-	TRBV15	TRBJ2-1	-	TGTGCCACCAGCCCCAGAGGGGCAGGGGGGCGCAATGAGCAGTTCTTC	CATSPRGAGGRNEQFF
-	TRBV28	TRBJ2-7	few	TGTGCCAGCAGTTATCGGCGGGAACTAATCTACGAGCAGTACTTC	CASSYRRELIYEQYF
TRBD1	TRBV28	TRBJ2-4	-	TGTGCCAGCAGTTCCGGGACAGGCACCGTTATTCAGTACTTC	CASSSGTGTVIQYF